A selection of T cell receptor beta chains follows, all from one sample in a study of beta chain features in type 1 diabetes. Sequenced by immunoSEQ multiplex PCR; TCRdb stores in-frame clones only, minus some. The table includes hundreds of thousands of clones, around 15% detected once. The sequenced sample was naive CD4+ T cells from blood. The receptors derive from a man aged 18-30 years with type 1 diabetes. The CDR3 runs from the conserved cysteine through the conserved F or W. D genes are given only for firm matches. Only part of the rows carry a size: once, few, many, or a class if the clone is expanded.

DNA: TGTGCCAGCAGCCTCACCTCTGCCGACGTCCTGACTTTC
CDR3: CASSLTSADVLTF
size: NA
V: TRBV25-1
J: TRBJ2-6
D: NA

DNA: TGTGCCAGTAGTACGTTCGGGACAGGGGGCAATGAGCAGTTCTTC
CDR3: CASSTFGTGGNEQFF
size: few
V: TRBV19
J: TRBJ2-1
D: TRBD1

DNA: TGTGCCTGGAGTGTAATCCAGGGGGCTGGGGAGCAGTACTTC
CDR3: CAWSVIQGAGEQYF
size: few
V: TRBV30
J: TRBJ2-7
D: TRBD1

DNA: TGTGCCAGCAGCTCGGGGCATGGGGGTAACACCGGGGAGCTGTTTTTT
CDR3: CASSSGHGGNTGELFF
size: NA
V: TRBV11-3
J: TRBJ2-2
D: NA

DNA: TGTGCCAGCAGCCCGGGACTAGCGGCAAGATCTGGGGCCAACGTCCTGACTTTC
CDR3: CASSPGLAARSGANVLTF
size: NA
V: TRBV11-1
J: TRBJ2-6
D: TRBD2

DNA: TGTGCCAGCAGCGATTACGAGCAGTACTTC
CDR3: CASSDYEQYF
size: NA
V: TRBV28
J: TRBJ2-7
D: NA

DNA: TGTGCCAGCAGTGGAGCCGACAGATACTATGGCTACACCTTC
CDR3: CASSGADRYYGYTF
size: few
V: TRBV27
J: TRBJ1-2
D: NA

DNA: TGTGCCAGTAGCACGGACGAAGCTAACTATGGCTACACCTTC
CDR3: CASSTDEANYGYTF
size: few
V: TRBV19
J: TRBJ1-2
D: NA

DNA: TGTGCCAGCAGCTTGATAGAGAACATTCAGTACTTC
CDR3: CASSLIENIQYF
size: few
V: TRBV7-9
J: TRBJ2-4
D: NA

DNA: TGTGCCAGCAGCCAAGACGAGTTGGATACGCAGTATTTT
CDR3: CASSQDELDTQYF
size: NA
V: TRBV14
J: TRBJ2-3
D: NA

DNA: TGTGCTAGCAGAGCAGCGGGGGGCCTGCAGGAGACCCAGTACTTC
CDR3: CASRAAGGLQETQYF
size: few
V: TRBV7-7
J: TRBJ2-5
D: TRBD2

DNA: TGTGCCATCACTCGGACAGGGGACACAGATACGCAGTATTTT
CDR3: CAITRTGDTDTQYF
size: few
V: TRBV10-3
J: TRBJ2-3
D: TRBD1

DNA: TGTGCCAGCAGCTTGACTAGCACAGATACGCAGTATTTT
CDR3: CASSLTSTDTQYF
size: once
V: TRBV5-4
J: TRBJ2-3
D: NA

DNA: TGTGCCATCAGGGGGCGGATCGCTGGGGCCAACGTCCTGACTTTC
CDR3: CAIRGRIAGANVLTF
size: NA
V: TRBV10-3
J: TRBJ2-6
D: NA

DNA: TGTGCCAGCAGTTACGGAACAGGGTTACGGGAGACCCAGTACTTC
CDR3: CASSYGTGLRETQYF
size: NA
V: TRBV6-5
J: TRBJ2-5
D: NA

DNA: TGCGCCAGCTATAGGGGGCCTTTGGACCACGAGCAGTACTTC
CDR3: CASYRGPLDHEQYF
size: NA
V: TRBV5-1
J: TRBJ2-7
D: TRBD1

DNA: TGTGCCTGGAGAGCGGCTATTCGTACCGGGGAGCTGTTTTTT
CDR3: CAWRAAIRTGELFF
size: NA
V: TRBV30
J: TRBJ2-2
D: NA